This T cell receptor (beta chain) appears in the sequencing data of a study of monozygotic twins with inflammatory bowel disease. Details on this clonotype: The antigen is not known.

The CDR3 has 13 amino acids. Overall study results and limits: Reduced clonotype sharing with other individuals was observed in IBD patients relative to healthy twins, especially with disease activity. IBD patients displayed reduced TCRbeta diversity (inverse Simpson) when set against healthy co-twins. Differences in immunosuppressive treatment may have been a source of added variability in patient repertoires.

The UMIs carried a 6-nucleotide sample barcode, and they were added by template switching. Reanalyzing the 5' RACE reads, TCRdb keeps one entry per CDR3 protein, without DNA. Its clone listing holds a few hundred thousand distinct CDR3 sequences. The TCR was taken from a human donor with ulcerative colitis or Crohn's disease, or a healthy co-twin of an affected twin (not recorded which). The specimen was blood. V gene TRBV12-3 or TRBV12-4 combines with J gene TRBJ2-1. CDR3 sequence reads: CASSFILVVEQFF.